Each of the 18 T cell receptor beta chains below was sequenced from the same sample in a study of T cell changes during pregnancy in multiple sclerosis. Clones were read by immunoSEQ multiplex PCR, and TCRdb kept only the in-frame ones, dropping some. This sample carries around 100,000 clones, almost 95% of them seen once, and the ten largest clones take around 0.96%. Sequences were derived from peripheral blood, sampled before pregnancy. Receptors originate from a female donor with multiple sclerosis, enrolled in a pregnancy study.

The CDR3 loop reads CASSPGTSNTGELFF. In DNA form, the CDR3 reads TGTGCCAGCAGTCCCGGGACTAGCAACACCGGGGAGCTGTTTTTT. This sequence joins TRBV9 and TRBJ2-2; 9 nucleotides agree with TRBD2. The CDR3 consists of 15 residues. The V gene's germline CDR1 is SGDLS and CDR2 YYNGEE. Trimming cost V 5 bases and J 2 bases; bases outside gene matches: 4.

The genes are TRBV4-2 and TRBJ2-3; 8 nucleotides line up with TRBD2. This CDR3 is built from 20 residues. CDR1 and CDR2 (germline): LGHNA, YNFKEQ. V dropped 0 bases and J dropped 3; count of bases not matched to a gene: 17. CDR3 region: CASSQDLLRGGGRTTDTQYF. The CDR3 DNA reads as TGTGCCAGCAGCCAAGATTTGCTAAGGGGTGGCGGGAGGACGACAGATACGCAGTATTTT.

The rearrangement links TRBV19 to TRBJ1-5, with TRBD1 matching 9 bases. V was pared by 10 bases and J by 4 bases, with 5 bases of the junction left unmatched. The CDR3 has 13 amino acids. In germline, CDR1 is LNHDA, CDR2 SQIVND (reference sequence). The chain's CDR3 is CATNDRGNQPQHF. The DNA for the CDR3 is TGTGCCACTAATGACAGGGGGAATCAGCCCCAGCATTTT.

The CDR3 nucleotides read TGTGCCAGCAGCTTAATAAGGTCCAGCGGGAAGTCCTACAATGAGCAGTTCTTC. Protein: CASSLIRSSGKSYNEQFF. The J gene is TRBJ2-1, the V gene TRBV11-2, with 7 bases aligning to TRBD2. Germline CDR1 reads SGHAT; CDR2 reads FQNNGV. CDR3 size: 18 residues. The junction had 11 bases not matched to a gene; V was cut back by 2 bases and J by 1 base.

The genes are TRBV28 and TRBJ1-1; D gene unclear. Germline CDR1 MDHEN, CDR2 SYDVKM. The germline V and J ends were trimmed by 6 bases and 5 bases, with 16 bases remaining between them. The CDR3 length is 14 residues. CDR3 coding DNA: TGTGCCAGCAGGACGATCAGGAGGAGTACTGAAGCTTTCTTT. Protein: CASRTIRRSTEAFF.

This clone appeared once. The V and J genes are TRBV15 and TRBJ2-1; 9 bases match TRBD1. The CDR3 loop spans 16 amino acids. V trimming: 5 bases; J trimming: 14 bases; junction bases outside the gene matches: 19. CDR1 is LNHNV, CDR2 YYDKDF, per germline (reference sequence). This chain's CDR3 is CATSEQGALAVPGEFF. The CDR3 DNA follows: TGTGCCACCAGCGAACAGGGGGCGTTGGCCGTGCCTGGCGAGTTCTTC.

Many counts were recorded for this clone. The rearrangement uses TRBV27 and TRBJ2-7; TRBD2 might be the D (6 bases). CDR1 MNHEY and CDR2 SMNVEV come from the germline V gene (reference sequence). This CDR3 has 12 residues. Here the CDR3 DNA reads TGTGCATACATGGGGGGAGTCCACGAGCAGTACTTC. This gives the protein CAYMGGVHEQYF.

This chain links TRBV18 with TRBJ1-5, with 7 bases lining up with TRBD1. This CDR3 region has 15 residues. Per the germline V gene, CDR1 is KGHSH and CDR2 is LQKENI. The ends lost 0 bases at V and 4 bases at J; junction bases unmatched: 3. The CDR3 DNA sequence: TGTGCCAGCTCACCACCGAAGGGGGCAAATCAGCCCCAGCATTTT. This gives the protein CASSPPKGANQPQHF. The entire variable domain, with the rest obtained from reference TRBV18 and TRBJ1-5, is as follows: NAGVMQNPRHLVRRRGQEARLRCSPMKGHSHVYWYRQLPEEGLKFMVYLQKENIIDESGMPKERFSAEFPKEGPSILRIQQVVRGDSAAYFCASSPPKGANQPQHFGDGTRLSIL.

The chain joins TRBV7-2 to TRBJ2-7; 7 bases line up with TRBD1. J gave up 3 bases and V 1 base, and 3 bases lay outside the gene matches. Germline assignment: CDR1 SGHTA and CDR2 FQGNSA. This CDR3 spans 14 amino acids. The CDR3 bases are TGTGCCAGCAGCTTAGGGGGACAGTACTACGAGCAGTACTTC. This sequence encodes CASSLGGQYYEQYF.

This chain connects TRBV27 to TRBJ2-1, with TRBD2 matching over 9 bases. The junction had 3 bases not matched to a gene; V was cut back by 11 bases and J by 7 bases. The CDR3 contains 11 residues. Germline V gene data show CDR1 as MNHEY and CDR2 as SMNVEV (reference sequence). The CDR3 DNA is TGTGCCCGGCGGGAGGGGAATGAGCAGTTCTTC. This sequence encodes CARREGNEQFF.

The rearrangement uses TRBV29-1 and TRBJ1-4; D not certain. This CDR3 is built from 15 residues. The V end lost 0 bases, the J end lost 5 bases, and 13 bases lay between the germline ends. CDR1 and CDR2 (germline): SQVTM, ANQGSEA. The CDR3 DNA reads as TGCAGCGTTGAAGATCTGAGAGGTACGAATGAAAAACTGTTTTTT. It translates to CSVEDLRGTNEKLFF. The full variable domain, completed using reference TRBV29-1 and TRBJ1-4, is SAVISQKPSRDICQRGTSLTIQCQVDSQVTMMFWYRQQPGQSLTLIATANQGSEATYESGFVIDKFPISRPNLTFSTLTVSNMSPEDSSIYLCSVEDLRGTNEKLFFGSGTQLSVL.

The chain carries TRBV14 and TRBJ2-7; 11 bases are shared with TRBD2. The CDR3 is made up of 15 amino acids. Trimming at V came to 4 bases and at J to 6 bases, leaving 8 bases not matched to a gene. Germline values: CDR1 SGHDN, CDR2 FVKESK. The CDR3 nucleotides read TGTGCCAGCAGCCCTCTAGCGGGAGGACAGCTCGAGCAGTACTTC. It encodes CASSPLAGGQLEQYF.

V gene TRBV27 combines with J gene TRBJ1-5; TRBD1 matches at 9 bases. CDR1 and CDR2 from the germline V gene are MNHEY and SMNVEV (reference sequence). Losses at the gene ends were 6 bases for V and 4 bases for J; bases not matched to a gene: 10. CDR3 length: 16 amino acids. DNA of the CDR3: TGTGCCAGCAGCCTAATTAGGACAGGGGAGAATCAGCCCCAGCATTTT. Protein: CASSLIRTGENQPQHF.

The rearrangement joins TRBV9 to TRBJ2-5, with a weak D call TRBD2 (6 bases). This CDR3 contains 15 residues. Trimming cost V 0 bases and J 2 bases, with 11 bases left between them. Germline V gene sequence: CDR1 SGDLS, CDR2 YYNGEE. CDR3 nucleotide sequence: TGTGCCAGCAGCGTAGGGACTACCCAACAAGAGACCCAGTACTTC. Amino acids: CASSVGTTQQETQYF. Full variable domain (missing parts from reference TRBV9 and TRBJ2-5): DSGVTQTPKHLITATGQRVTLRCSPRSGDLSVYWYQQSLDQGLQFLIQYYNGEERAKGNILERFSAQQFPDLHSELNLSSLELGDSALYFCASSVGTTQQETQYFGPGTRLLVL.

The CDR3 sequence: CASSQDTGTGIGYGYTF. In DNA, the CDR3 is TGTGCCAGCAGCCAAGATACCGGGACAGGGATTGGGTATGGCTACACCTTC. The V and J genes are TRBV4-2 and TRBJ1-2; the match to TRBD1 covers 9 bases. The CDR3 is made up of 17 amino acids. Germline CDR1 is LGHNA and CDR2 is YNFKEQ. Trimming took 0 bases from V and 5 from J; bases not matched to a gene: 10.

The J gene is TRBJ2-2, the V gene TRBV9, with TRBD2 identical over 8 bases. The CDR3 is 15 amino acids. With 4 bases clipped from V and 6 bases from J, the junction kept 8 bases outside the gene matches. The V gene's germline CDR1 is SGDLS and CDR2 YYNGEE. CDR3 residues: CASSFGTRGAGELFF. CDR3 sequence (DNA): TGTGCCAGCAGCTTCGGGACTAGGGGGGCCGGGGAGCTGTTTTTT.

The chain recombines TRBV4-3 with TRBJ2-3; maybe TRBD2 (6 bases). Germline loops: CDR1 LGHNA, CDR2 YSLEER. The CDR3 covers 16 residues. V lost 0 bases and J lost 0, with 10 bases in between. This CDR3 is CASSQDWGVSTDTQYF. The CDR3 bases are TGCGCCAGCAGCCAAGATTGGGGGGTTAGCACAGATACGCAGTATTTT.

The gene calls are TRBV7-8 and TRBJ2-5; 8 bases align to TRBD2. This CDR3 is 16 amino acids long. The V segment lost 1 base and the J segment 1 base; nucleotides outside the gene matches: 5. From germline, CDR1 is SGHVS and CDR2 FQNEAQ. The CDR3 loop is CASSLVAGGGQETQYF. In nucleotides, the CDR3 is TGTGCCAGCAGCTTAGTCGCCGGGGGGGGCCAAGAGACCCAGTACTTC.